This TCR beta chain derives from a study of T cell responses to AZD1222 COVID-19 vaccine. Study findings and constraints: Unmutated variant regions reportedly attract nearly half of all spike-specific TCRs. After two AZD1222 doses, spike-specific TCR breadth and depth rose versus day 0. Among the donors, most were white British and more were female, and clonal diversity was possibly underestimated. Among those given AZD1222, only five to seven were seropositive at baseline.

The method was immunoSEQ multiplex PCR; TCRdb's version includes in-frame clones alone and lacks a portion of them. The sample records under 150,000 clones, more than 85% being singletons. CDR1 is ENHRY and CDR2 is SYGVKD in the germline V gene. This CDR3 comprises 16 residues. V was shortened by 6 bases and J by 5 bases, with 20 bases between the two germline ends. Points on this clone: As yet, its antigen is unknown.

Sequencing was performed on peripheral blood, taken on day 0 of MenACWY control vaccination. The clonotype originates from an adult in good health. The J gene is TRBJ2-1, the V gene TRBV10-3; no clear D. CDR3 protein: CAISDPPPKKHNEQFF. CDR3 DNA sequence: TGTGCCATCAGCGATCCCCCTCCAAAAAAACACAATGAGCAGTTCTTC.